This T cell receptor beta chain derives from a study of T cell clonotyping in hematopoietic cell transplantation. Findings and limits, study-wide: Graft donor and pretransplant recipient Inverse Simpson Index values predicted broader posttransplant TCR diversity. At the given depth, recipient repertoires were over 95% de novo clonotypes.

Time point in this sample: recipient sample about 28 days before transplant, after cytoreduction. Profiling relied on immunoSEQ multiplex PCR, and the TCRdb table lists in-frame clones only, not all of them. This table holds about 80,000 clones, around 96% found once. Comments on this clone: Its antigen is undetermined.

Looked up from germline, CDR1 is SGHRS and CDR2 is YFSETQ. The CDR3 consists of 16 residues. The V end lost 2 bases, the J end lost 4 bases, and 13 bases lay between the germline ends. This chain joins TRBV5-1 and TRBJ1-6; the D gene is possibly TRBD1 (5 bases). The specimen was peripheral blood mononuclear cells, collected before stem cell transplant. This TCR was sampled from a woman between 45 and 65 years old with acute myeloid leukemia. Some clones in this sample may be carry-over from other donors' samples. The CDR3 reads CASSLQALGYNSPLHF. As DNA, the CDR3 is TGCGCCAGCAGCTTACAGGCCCTGGGGTATAATTCACCCCTCCACTTT.